This T cell receptor (beta chain) stems from a study of T cell repertoires in cytomegalovirus infection. In TCRdb, the reads were re-called with MiXCR into one record per CDR3 protein. The sample holds around 300,000 distinct CDR3 sequences, more than 8% seen once. This clonotype was observed a handful of times. Its antigen is still unknown. The study's findings and limits: In two of eight donors, the top clonotype was HLA-C-restricted CMV-specific.

The CDR3 has 14 amino acids. V lost 5 bases and J lost 4, with 11 bases in between. Germline CDR1 SGHAT, CDR2 FQNNGV. The sequencing sample was made of PBMCs. The chain is built from TRBV11-2 and TRBJ1-4, with D possibly matching TRBD1 (6 bases). The origin of this receptor is a human donor in good health (CMV status not recorded). Some clones in this sample may be carry-over from other donors' samples. In DNA form, the CDR3 reads TGTGCCAGCAGCCGAGGACAGAGTAATGAAAAACTGTTTTTT. This encodes CASSRGQSNEKLFF. Variable domain in full (rest from reference TRBV11-2 and TRBJ1-4): EAGVAQSPRYKIIEKRQSVAFWCNPISGHATLYWYQQILGQGPKLLIQFQNNGVVDDSQLPKDRFSAERLKGVDSTLKIQPAKLEDSAVYLCASSRGQSNEKLFFGSGTQLSVL.